This T cell receptor beta chain was profiled in a study of T cells after posttransplantation cyclophosphamide (dated by TCRdb to 2016 to 2017). Study-level background: The study tracked T cell repertoire reconstitution by TRB sequencing after myeloablative bone marrow transplantation using posttransplantation cyclophosphamide as GVHD prophylaxis. Antigen receptor sequencing covered samples from a few dozen PTCy-treated patients and around 15 of their related bone marrow donors. Blood from all 35 or so PTCy patients who had 1-year posttransplant specimens underwent TRB sequencing. Up to 3 additional blood samples from 2 to 5.2 years after transplant were also TRB-sequenced in 3 patients, as was pretransplant blood from 4 patients. TRA and TRB clonality were tightly correlated in about ten samples, so subsequent TCR analyses focused on TRB only. Public TRB sequences were queried against a database of over 3,600 sequences associated with responses to pathogens, tumor antigens, self-antigens and alloantigens.

TRB sequencing used genomic DNA with the immunoSEQ assay at survey resolution or the hsTCRB kit. Under the source paper's analysis protocol: The immunoSEQ software was used for initial read processing, and the LymphoSeq R package was used for repertoire analyses. For each TRB dataset, clonality was calculated as 1 minus normalized Shannon entropy, and the Gini coefficient was computed as well. Phenotypes of unsorted samples were inferred by mapping TRB sequences from sorted subsets of the recipient or donor onto unsorted samples of the same recipient. The table was pulled from immuneACCESS by TCRdb, which kept in-frame rearrangements only. Such tables lose some clones; where checked, under half of the loss comes from unresolved V genes, and the rest has no known cause. V and J calls and clone size are copied from that table; D and trimming were computed from the DNA. For this sample the table gives tens of thousands of clones, of which approximately 76% were detected only once. The top ten hold approximately 0.65% of the sample.

Findings and caveats that apply to the study as a whole: Across the 35 to 45 patients, TRB clonality was highly associated with recipient CMV seropositivity and CMV reactivation, and diversity with PTCy was similar to that in the CNI/methotrexate controls. Donor-recipient similarity was low at 1-2 months but increased during the first year, and donor CD8+ memory clones often dominated later blood repertoires. The TRB repertoires of T cells infiltrating skin or GI tract showed only limited overlap with the TRB repertoires of T cells in blood.

A word on this clone: Its antigen is not yet known. Base qualities are not provided; no much larger clone lies one nucleotide away.

Peripheral blood samples were provided by related bone marrow donors on the day of marrow donation. Peripheral blood and bone marrow mononuclear cells were isolated by Ficoll-Hypaque density centrifugation and cryopreserved. Sorting of CD4+ and CD8+ T cells, including naive and memory subsets, was performed by FACS on a FACSAria II. The CDR3 goes from the cysteine to the phenylalanine over 14 residues. The retained sequence is limited to the CDR3, 42 bases, with the frame set at the first base. From the germline V gene, CDR1 is SGHRS and CDR2 is YFSETQ. V is clipped by 0 bases and J by 6 bases, and the sequence between their germline boundaries is 13 bases long.

This sequence originates from a woman aged 55-75 years in good health, CMV-negative, and a related stem cell transplant donor. The specimen sequenced was memory CD4+ T cells sorted from PBMCs. This sequence uses TRBV5-1 and TRBJ2-7; the D gene cannot be named for sure. The sequenced DNA is TGCGCCAGCAGCTTGGACACCGGGTACGGCGAGCAGTACTTC. Translation gives CASSLDTGYGEQYF.